The source of this TCR beta chain is a study of T-cell memory formation after mild COVID-19. Study overall: In these data, TCR clusters were largely donor specific.

As to this clonotype: As yet, its antigen is unknown.

TCRdb itself ran the 5' RACE reads through MiXCR, one entry per CDR3 protein. Here the sample spans about 190,000 distinct CDR3 sequences, 25% to 35% being singletons. The CDR3 is 12 residues long. From germline, CDR1 is DFQATT and CDR2 SNEGSKA (reference sequence). Trimming took 5 bases from V and 8 from J; bases not matched to a gene: 7. Study-wide results and limits: Among contracting clones, CD4+ were mainly CM/EM and CD8+ enriched in EMRA. Some SARS-CoV-2-responding clones were already detected in memory before infection.

The origin of this receptor is an adult woman who had mild COVID-19 (a few samples of this study predate the infection). Cell type and time point are not known. Sequencing was done on a sample of PBMCs or a T cell subset sorted from them (not recorded which). The chain has TRBV20-1 and TRBJ1-2; TRBD1 matches at 8 bases. The CDR3 nucleotides are TGCAGTGCTCGACAGGGGAGCGGGGGCTACACCTTC. It encodes CSARQGSGGYTF.